Sequencing of this T cell receptor (beta chain) was carried out in a study of T-cell reconstitution after alpha-beta-depleted transplantation in children. Comment on this clonotype: Its antigen is unknown.

This sample's TCRbeta library carried unique molecular identifier barcodes. MiXCR was run by TCRdb on the PCR reads, yielding one entry per CDR3 protein. This table holds around 270,000 distinct CDR3 sequences, around 9.1% found once. Between the trimmed V and J ends, which lost 5 bases and 7 bases, there was a span of 14 bases. Germline V gives CDR1 MNHEY, CDR2 SVGEGT. The CDR3 covers 13 residues. Study-wide points: Expanded graft clones numbering several hundred reportedly gave rise to alpha-beta T cells about two months after transplant. From newly produced T cells came most of the T-cell counts and diversity one year after transplant. Some patients' high day-60 TCRbeta diversity was traced to surviving recipient T cells and thymic progenitors.

Specimen: PBMCs, collected before TCRalphabeta/CD19-depleted stem cell transplant. The gene calls are TRBV6-2 or TRBV6-3 and TRBJ2-5, with D possibly matching TRBD2 (6 bases). The sequence derives from a boy under two years old with acute myeloid leukemia, due to receive a stem cell transplant. The CDR3: CASSDRDSRTQYF. The CDR3 DNA follows: TGTGCCAGCAGTGACCGGGACTCCCGGACCCAGTACTTC.